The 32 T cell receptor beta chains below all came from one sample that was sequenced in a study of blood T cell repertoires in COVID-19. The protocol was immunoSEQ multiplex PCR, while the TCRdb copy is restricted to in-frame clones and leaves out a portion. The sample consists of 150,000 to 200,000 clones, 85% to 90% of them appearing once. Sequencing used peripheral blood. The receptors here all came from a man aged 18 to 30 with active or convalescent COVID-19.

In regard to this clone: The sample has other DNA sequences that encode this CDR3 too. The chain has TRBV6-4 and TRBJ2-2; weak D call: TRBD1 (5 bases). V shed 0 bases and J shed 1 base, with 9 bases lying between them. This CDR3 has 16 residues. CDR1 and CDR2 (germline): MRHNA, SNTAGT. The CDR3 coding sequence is TGTGCCAGCAGTGACTCAGGTCAGGGGAACACCGGGGAGCTGTTTTTT. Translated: CASSDSGQGNTGELFF.

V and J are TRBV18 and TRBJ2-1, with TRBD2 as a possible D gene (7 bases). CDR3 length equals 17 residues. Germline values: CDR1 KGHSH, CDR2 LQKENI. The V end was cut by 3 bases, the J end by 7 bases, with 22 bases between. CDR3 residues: CASSPFEGGAGRNEQFF. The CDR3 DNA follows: TGTGCCAGCTCACCCTTTGAAGGGGGGGCAGGGAGAAATGAGCAGTTCTTC.

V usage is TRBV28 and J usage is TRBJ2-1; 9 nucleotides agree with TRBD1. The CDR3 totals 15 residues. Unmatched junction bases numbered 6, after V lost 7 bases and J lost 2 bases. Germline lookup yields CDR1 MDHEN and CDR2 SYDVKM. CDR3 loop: CASTIRQGAYNEQFF. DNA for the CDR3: TGTGCCAGCACCATTAGACAGGGGGCCTACAATGAGCAGTTCTTC.

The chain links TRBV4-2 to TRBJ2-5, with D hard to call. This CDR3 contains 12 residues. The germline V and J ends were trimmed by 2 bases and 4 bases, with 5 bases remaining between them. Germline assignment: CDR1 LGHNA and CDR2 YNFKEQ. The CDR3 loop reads CASSQFGETQYF. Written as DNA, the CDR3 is TGTGCCAGCAGCCAATTCGGAGAGACCCAGTACTTC.

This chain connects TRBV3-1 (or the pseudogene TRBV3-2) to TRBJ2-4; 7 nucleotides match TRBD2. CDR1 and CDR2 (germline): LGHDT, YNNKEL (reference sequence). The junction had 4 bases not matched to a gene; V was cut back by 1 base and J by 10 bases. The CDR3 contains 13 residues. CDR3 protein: CASSQGPGGIQYF. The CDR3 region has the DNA TGTGCCAGCAGCCAAGGACCGGGGGGTATTCAGTACTTC.

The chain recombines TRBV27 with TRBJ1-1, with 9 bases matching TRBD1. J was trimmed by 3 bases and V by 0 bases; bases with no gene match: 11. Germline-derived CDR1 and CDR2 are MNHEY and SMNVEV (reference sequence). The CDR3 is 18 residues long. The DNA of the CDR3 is TGTGCCAGCAGTTTATCGACTTACGGACAGGGGTACCACACTGAAGCTTTCTTT. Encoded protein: CASSLSTYGQGYHTEAFF.

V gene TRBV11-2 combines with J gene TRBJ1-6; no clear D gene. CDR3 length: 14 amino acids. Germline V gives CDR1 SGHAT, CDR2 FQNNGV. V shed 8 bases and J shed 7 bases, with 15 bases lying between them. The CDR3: CASQSGYMNSPLHF. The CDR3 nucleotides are TGTGCCAGCCAATCGGGGTATATGAATTCACCCCTCCACTTT.

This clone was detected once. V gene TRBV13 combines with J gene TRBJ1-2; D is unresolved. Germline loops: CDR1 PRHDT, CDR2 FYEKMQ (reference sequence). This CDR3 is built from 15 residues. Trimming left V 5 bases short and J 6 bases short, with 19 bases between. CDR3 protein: CASSLKPLLIDGYTF. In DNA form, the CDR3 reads TGTGCCAGCAGCCTAAAACCCCTTCTGATTGATGGCTACACCTTC.

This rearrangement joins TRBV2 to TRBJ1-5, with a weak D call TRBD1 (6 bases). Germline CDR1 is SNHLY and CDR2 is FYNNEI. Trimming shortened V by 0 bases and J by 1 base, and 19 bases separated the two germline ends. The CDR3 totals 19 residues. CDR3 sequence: CASSEALSSFQGSNQPQHF. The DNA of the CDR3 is TGTGCCAGCAGTGAAGCTCTAAGCTCGTTCCAGGGGAGCAATCAGCCCCAGCATTTT.

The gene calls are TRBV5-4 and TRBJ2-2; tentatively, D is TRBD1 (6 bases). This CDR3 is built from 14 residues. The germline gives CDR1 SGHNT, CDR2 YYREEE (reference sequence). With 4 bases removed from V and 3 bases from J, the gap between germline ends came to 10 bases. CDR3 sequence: CASSIGGYTGELFF. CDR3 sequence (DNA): TGTGCCAGCAGCATAGGGGGTTACACCGGGGAGCTGTTTTTT.

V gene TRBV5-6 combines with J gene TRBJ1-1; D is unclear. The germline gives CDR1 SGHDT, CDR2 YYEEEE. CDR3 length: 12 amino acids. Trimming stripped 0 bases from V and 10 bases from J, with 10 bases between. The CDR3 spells CASSLGEGGAFF. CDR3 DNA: TGTGCCAGCAGCTTGGGCGAAGGAGGAGCTTTCTTT.

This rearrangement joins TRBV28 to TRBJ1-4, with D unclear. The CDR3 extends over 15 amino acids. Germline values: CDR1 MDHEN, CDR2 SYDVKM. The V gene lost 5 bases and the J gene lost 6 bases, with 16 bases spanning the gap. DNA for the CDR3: TGTGCCAGCAGTCCGGTCGGGATCGGAGATGAAAAACTGTTTTTT. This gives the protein CASSPVGIGDEKLFF.

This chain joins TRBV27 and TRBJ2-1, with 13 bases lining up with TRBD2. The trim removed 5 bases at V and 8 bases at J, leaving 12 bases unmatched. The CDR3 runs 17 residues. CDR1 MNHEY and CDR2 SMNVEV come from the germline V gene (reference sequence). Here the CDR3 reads CASSPYWTSGSIDEQFF. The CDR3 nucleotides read TGTGCCAGCAGTCCCTATTGGACTAGCGGGAGTATCGATGAGCAGTTCTTC.

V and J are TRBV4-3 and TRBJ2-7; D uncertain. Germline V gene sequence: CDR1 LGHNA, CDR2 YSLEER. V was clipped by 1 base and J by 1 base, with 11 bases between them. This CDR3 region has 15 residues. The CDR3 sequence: CASSQVLVNSYEQYF. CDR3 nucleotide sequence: TGCGCCAGCAGCCAAGTTCTAGTTAATTCCTACGAGCAGTACTTC.

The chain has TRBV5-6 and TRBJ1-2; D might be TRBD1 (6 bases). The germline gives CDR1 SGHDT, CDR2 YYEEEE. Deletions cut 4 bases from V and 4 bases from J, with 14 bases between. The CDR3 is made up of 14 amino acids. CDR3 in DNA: TGTGCCAGCAGCCAGGGGTCGAACCCCTATGGCTACACCTTC. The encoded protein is CASSQGSNPYGYTF.

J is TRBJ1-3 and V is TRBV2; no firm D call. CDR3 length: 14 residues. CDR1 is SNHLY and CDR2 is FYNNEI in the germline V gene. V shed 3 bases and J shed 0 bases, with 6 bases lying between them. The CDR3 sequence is CASSDRVSGNTIYF. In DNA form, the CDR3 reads TGTGCCAGCAGTGACCGGGTCTCTGGAAACACCATATATTTT. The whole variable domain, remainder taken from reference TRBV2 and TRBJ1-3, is EPEVTQTPSHQVTQMGQEVILRCVPISNHLYFYWYRQILGQKVEFLVSFYNNEISEKSEIFDDQFSVERPDGSNFTLKIRSTKLEDSAMYFCASSDRVSGNTIYFGEGSWLTVV.

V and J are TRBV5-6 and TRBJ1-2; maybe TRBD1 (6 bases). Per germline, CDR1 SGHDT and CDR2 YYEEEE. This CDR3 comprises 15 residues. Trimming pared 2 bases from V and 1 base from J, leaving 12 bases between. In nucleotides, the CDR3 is TGTGCCAGCAGCTTTTATTCAGGGGATAACTATGGCTACACCTTC. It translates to CASSFYSGDNYGYTF.

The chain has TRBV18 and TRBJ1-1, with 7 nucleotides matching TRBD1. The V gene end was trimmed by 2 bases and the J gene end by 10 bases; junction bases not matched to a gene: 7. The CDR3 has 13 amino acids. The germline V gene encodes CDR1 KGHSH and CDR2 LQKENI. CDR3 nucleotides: TGTGCCAGCTCACCAAGCGACAGGGTCGCAGCTTTCTTT. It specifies CASSPSDRVAAFF. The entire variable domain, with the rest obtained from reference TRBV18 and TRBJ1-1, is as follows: NAGVMQNPRHLVRRRGQEARLRCSPMKGHSHVYWYRQLPEEGLKFMVYLQKENIIDESGMPKERFSAEFPKEGPSILRIQQVVRGDSAAYFCASSPSDRVAAFFGQGTRLTVV.

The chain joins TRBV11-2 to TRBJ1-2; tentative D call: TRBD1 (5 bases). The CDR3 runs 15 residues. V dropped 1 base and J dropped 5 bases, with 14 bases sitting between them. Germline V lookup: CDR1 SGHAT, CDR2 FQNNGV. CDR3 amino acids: CASSLGQGRRYGYTF. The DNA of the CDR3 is TGTGCCAGCAGCTTAGGGCAGGGCAGGCGGTATGGCTACACCTTC.

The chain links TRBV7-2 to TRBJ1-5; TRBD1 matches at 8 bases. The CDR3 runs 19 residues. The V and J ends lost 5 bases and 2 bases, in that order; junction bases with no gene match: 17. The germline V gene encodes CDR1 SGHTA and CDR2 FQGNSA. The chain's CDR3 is CASSHRGAGGRGGNQPQHF. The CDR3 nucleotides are TGTGCCAGCAGCCACCGGGGGGCAGGGGGCAGGGGCGGCAATCAGCCCCAGCATTTT.

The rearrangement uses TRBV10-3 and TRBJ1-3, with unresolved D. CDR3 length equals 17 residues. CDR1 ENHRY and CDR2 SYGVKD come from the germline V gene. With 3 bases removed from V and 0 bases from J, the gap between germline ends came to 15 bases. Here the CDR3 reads CAISDYSRQTSGNTIYF. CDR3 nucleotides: TGTGCCATCAGTGACTATTCGCGACAAACCTCTGGAAACACCATATATTTT.

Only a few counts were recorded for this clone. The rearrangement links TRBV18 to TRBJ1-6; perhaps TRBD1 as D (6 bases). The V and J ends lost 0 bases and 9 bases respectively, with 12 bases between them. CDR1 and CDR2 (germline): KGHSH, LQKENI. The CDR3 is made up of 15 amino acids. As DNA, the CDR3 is TGTGCCAGCTCACCACCGTCACAGGGCTCTTCACCCCTCCACTTT. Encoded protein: CASSPPSQGSSPLHF. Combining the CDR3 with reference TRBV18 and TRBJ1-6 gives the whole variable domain NAGVMQNPRHLVRRRGQEARLRCSPMKGHSHVYWYRQLPEEGLKFMVYLQKENIIDESGMPKERFSAEFPKEGPSILRIQQVVRGDSAAYFCASSPPSQGSSPLHFGNGTRLTVT.

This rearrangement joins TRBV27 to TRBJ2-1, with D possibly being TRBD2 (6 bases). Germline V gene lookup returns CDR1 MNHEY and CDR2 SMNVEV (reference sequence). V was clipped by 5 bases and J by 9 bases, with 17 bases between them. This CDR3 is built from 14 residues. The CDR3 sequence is CASSLGEAPGEQFF. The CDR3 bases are TGTGCCAGCAGTCTGGGGGAGGCCCCAGGTGAGCAGTTCTTC.

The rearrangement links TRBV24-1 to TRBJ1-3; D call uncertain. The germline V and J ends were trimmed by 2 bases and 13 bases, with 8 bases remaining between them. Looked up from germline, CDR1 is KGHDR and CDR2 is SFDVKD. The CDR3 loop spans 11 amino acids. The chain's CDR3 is CATSDWSGIYF. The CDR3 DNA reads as TGTGCCACCAGTGATTGGTCGGGAATATATTTT.

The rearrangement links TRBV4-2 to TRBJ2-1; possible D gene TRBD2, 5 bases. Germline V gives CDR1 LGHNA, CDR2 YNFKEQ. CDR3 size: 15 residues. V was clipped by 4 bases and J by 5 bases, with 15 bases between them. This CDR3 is CASSPWALEDNEQFF. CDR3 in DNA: TGTGCCAGCAGCCCATGGGCCCTGGAGGACAATGAGCAGTTCTTC.

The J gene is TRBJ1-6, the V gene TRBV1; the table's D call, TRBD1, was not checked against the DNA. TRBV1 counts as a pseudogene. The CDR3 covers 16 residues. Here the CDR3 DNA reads TGCACCAGCAGCCACAGGGGGGATAGTCGGCATTCACCCCTCCACTTT. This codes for CTSSHRGDSRHSPLHF.

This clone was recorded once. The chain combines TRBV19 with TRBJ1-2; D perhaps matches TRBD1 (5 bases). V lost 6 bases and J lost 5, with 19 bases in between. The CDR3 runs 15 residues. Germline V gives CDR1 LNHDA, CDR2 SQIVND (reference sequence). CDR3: CASRVGGDRTYGYTF. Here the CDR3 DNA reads TGTGCCAGTAGAGTGGGGGGTGACCGAACGTATGGCTACACCTTC.

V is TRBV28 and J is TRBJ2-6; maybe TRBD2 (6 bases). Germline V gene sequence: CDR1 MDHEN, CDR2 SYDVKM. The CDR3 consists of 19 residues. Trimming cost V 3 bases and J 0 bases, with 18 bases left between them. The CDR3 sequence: CASSFYSGLRTSGANVLTF. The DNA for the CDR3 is TGTGCCAGCAGTTTCTATAGCGGTTTGAGGACCTCTGGGGCCAACGTCCTGACTTTC.

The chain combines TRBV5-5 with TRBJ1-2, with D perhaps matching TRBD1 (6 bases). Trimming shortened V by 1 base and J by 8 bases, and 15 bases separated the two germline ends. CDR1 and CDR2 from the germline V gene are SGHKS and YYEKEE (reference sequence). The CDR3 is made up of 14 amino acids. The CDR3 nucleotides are TGTGCCAGCAGCTTGTCGGCAGGGGCTGGAGGCTACACCTTC. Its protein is CASSLSAGAGGYTF.

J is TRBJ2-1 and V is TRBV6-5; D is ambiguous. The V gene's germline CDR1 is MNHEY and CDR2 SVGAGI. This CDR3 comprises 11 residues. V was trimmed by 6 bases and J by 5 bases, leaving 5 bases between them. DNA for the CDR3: TGTGCCAGCAGCCTTAACAATGAGCAGTTCTTC. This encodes CASSLNNEQFF.

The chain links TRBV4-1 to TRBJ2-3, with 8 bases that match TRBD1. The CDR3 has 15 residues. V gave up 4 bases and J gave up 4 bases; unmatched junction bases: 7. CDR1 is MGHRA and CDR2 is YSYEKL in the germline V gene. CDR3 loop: CASSPQAQGADTQYF. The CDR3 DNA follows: TGCGCCAGCAGCCCTCAAGCACAGGGGGCAGATACGCAGTATTTT.

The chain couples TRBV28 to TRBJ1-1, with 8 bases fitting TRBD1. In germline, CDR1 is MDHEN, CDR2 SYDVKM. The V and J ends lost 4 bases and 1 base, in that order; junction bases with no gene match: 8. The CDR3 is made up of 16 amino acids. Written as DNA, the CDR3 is TGTGCCAGCAGTTCCCTGATGACAGGGGAGAACACTGAAGCTTTCTTT. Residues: CASSSLMTGENTEAFF.